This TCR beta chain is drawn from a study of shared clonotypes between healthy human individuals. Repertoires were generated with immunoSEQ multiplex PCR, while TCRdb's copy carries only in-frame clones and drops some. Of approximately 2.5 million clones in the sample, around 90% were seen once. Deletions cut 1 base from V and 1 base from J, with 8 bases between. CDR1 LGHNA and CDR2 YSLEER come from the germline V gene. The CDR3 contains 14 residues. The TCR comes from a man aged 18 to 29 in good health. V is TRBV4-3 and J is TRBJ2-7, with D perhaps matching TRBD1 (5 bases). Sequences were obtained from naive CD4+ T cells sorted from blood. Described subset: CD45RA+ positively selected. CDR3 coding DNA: TGCGCCAGCAGCCAAGGGGGCAGTTCCTACGAGCAGTACTTC. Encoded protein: CASSQGGSSYEQYF.